A selection of T cell receptor beta chains follows, all from one sample in a study of control samples from healthy donors and cancer patients. Data came from immunoSEQ multiplex PCR; TCRdb stores just in-frame clones and leaves some out. Of roughly 150,000 clones listed, 88% were seen once; the top ten hold approximately 1.7%. Sequenced: blood. Receptors were obtained from a man aged 18 to 29 in good health. The CDR3 runs from the conserved cysteine through the conserved F or W.

TRBJ2-2	TRBV7-2	CASSPRGTGGANTGELFF
TRBJ2-2	TRBV28	CASSSQGPDTGELFF
TRBJ1-1	TRBV5-6	CASSLGLREAFF
TRBJ1-4	TRBV7-8	CASSFGAQGATNEKLFF
TRBJ2-3	TRBV11-3	CASSLGDHGADTQYF
TRBJ1-1	TRBV5-1	CASSPSEGMNTEAFF
TRBJ1-2	TRBV4-2	CASSQAREYGYTF
TRBJ1-4	TRBV6-2/TRBV6-3	CASSYSQGGGEKLFF
TRBJ2-7	TRBV28	CASSFWGANSYEQYF
TRBJ2-7	TRBV5-4	CASSLRTGGGSEQYF
TRBJ1-2	TRBV5-1	CASSFYSPGYGYTF
TRBJ2-1	TRBV6-2/TRBV6-3	CASSNTPGPTYNEQFF
TRBJ2-2	TRBV5-1	CASSWEPGPYTGELFF
TRBJ1-2	TRBV19	CASSIAGTLYGYTF
TRBJ1-4	TRBV3-1/TRBV3-2	CASSRRSGATNEKLFF